The 22 T cell receptor beta chains in this list originate from one sample, sequenced in a study of T cells after yellow fever vaccination. TCRdb recomputed calls from the 5' RACE reads with MiXCR, one row per CDR3 protein. The data show a few hundred thousand distinct CDR3 sequences, roughly a sixth seen once. The source material was PBMCs, sampled around 5 days after the first yellow fever vaccination. All receptors come from a man between 18 and 35 years old who received the YFV17D yellow fever vaccine.

There are many counts of this clonotype. The V and J genes are TRBV27 and TRBJ2-7; 8 bases map to TRBD2. Germline CDR1 is MNHEY and CDR2 is SMNVEV (reference sequence). The ends lost 5 bases at V and 3 bases at J; junction bases unmatched: 9. There are 15 residues in the CDR3. The CDR3 region has the DNA TGTGCCAGCAGTCCCCATAGCGGGGCAATCTACGAGCAGTACTTC. This gives the protein CASSPHSGAIYEQYF.

The CDR3 DNA sequence: TGTGCCAGCAGCCTCTTCTACGAGCAGTACGTC. It translates to CASSLFYEQYV. This chain joins TRBV2 and TRBJ2-7, with no clear D. CDR3 length: 11 residues. Germline assignment: CDR1 SNHLY and CDR2 FYNNEI. The ends were cut back, 6 bases at V and 3 bases at J, with 6 bases in the middle.

This clonotype was observed a handful of times. The rearrangement links TRBV27 to TRBJ2-5; 8 bases fit TRBD1. Looked up from germline, CDR1 is MNHEY and CDR2 is SMNVEV (reference sequence). The CDR3 totals 17 residues. V trimming: 2 bases; J trimming: 4 bases; junction bases outside the gene matches: 12. CDR3 DNA: TGTGCCAGCAGTTTAGGCCGGACAGGGATGATGGGAGAGACCCAGTACTTC. This gives the protein CASSLGRTGMMGETQYF.

J is TRBJ2-3 and V is TRBV5-1; D gene unclear. From germline, CDR1 is SGHRS and CDR2 YFSETQ. The ends were cut back, 4 bases at V and 6 bases at J, with 21 bases in the middle. This CDR3 comprises 16 residues. CDR3 sequence: CASSLLGLTGSDTQYF. CDR3 DNA: TGCGCCAGCAGCCTTCTTGGGCTAACCGGGTCGGATACGCAGTATTTT.

This clonotype was detected ten times or more. This sequence joins TRBV7-8 and TRBJ2-1, with 11 positions matching TRBD2. The CDR3 runs 14 residues. Germline V gene lookup returns CDR1 SGHVS and CDR2 FQNEAQ. V shed 7 bases and J 4 bases; nucleotides not matched to a gene: 3. In DNA, the CDR3 is TGTGCCAGCACCGGGACTAGCGGATACAATGAGCAGTTCTTC. As protein: CASTGTSGYNEQFF.

A few counts support this clonotype. The V gene is TRBV6-5, the J gene TRBJ2-5; D is possibly TRBD1 or TRBD2 (5 bases each). Trimming left V 7 bases short and J 5 bases short, with 8 bases between. Germline V gives CDR1 MNHEY, CDR2 SVGAGI. The CDR3 extends over 11 amino acids. As DNA, the CDR3 is TGTGCCAGCACCTGGGGGGAGACCCAGTACTTC. It specifies CASTWGETQYF.

This clonotype was observed a handful of times. The chain uses TRBV20-1 and TRBJ2-5, with TRBD2 matching over 10 bases. V dropped 6 bases and J dropped 5; count of bases not matched to a gene: 12. The CDR3 sequence is 15 residues long. Germline CDR1 is DFQATT and CDR2 is SNEGSKA (reference sequence). The chain's CDR3 is CSAGMRTSGSETQYF. The CDR3 DNA sequence: TGCAGTGCGGGCATGAGGACTAGCGGCTCCGAGACCCAGTACTTC.

This clonotype was seen more than once but under ten times. The chain uses TRBV24-1 and TRBJ2-2; no clear D. V lost 5 bases, J lost 0 bases, and 3 bases lay in between. Germline lookup yields CDR1 KGHDR and CDR2 SFDVKD. There are 13 residues in the CDR3. In DNA, the CDR3 is TGTGCCACCAGTGTATCGAACACCGGGGAGCTGTTTTTT. Its protein product is CATSVSNTGELFF.

This clonotype was seen a few times. The chain uses TRBV3-1 and TRBJ2-4, with 7 bases identical to TRBD1. After removal of 4 bases from V and 5 bases from J, the junction contained 5 bases not matched to a gene. The CDR3 has 14 amino acids. Germline V gene sequence: CDR1 LGHDT, CDR2 YNNKEL (reference sequence). CDR3 nucleotides: TGTGCCAGCAGCCTACAGGGGAGTGAAAACATTCAGTACTTC. It yields the protein CASSLQGSENIQYF.

This clonotype appeared a few times. The chain recombines TRBV12-3 or TRBV12-4 with TRBJ2-3; 7 nucleotides match TRBD2. J lost 2 bases, V lost 3 bases, and 17 bases had no gene match. The CDR3 has 19 amino acids. The DNA of the CDR3 is TGTGCCAGCAGTTTTAGGTCGGGAGGACTACTTATTCCCACAGATACGCAGTATTTT. Translation: CASSFRSGGLLIPTDTQYF.

The V call is TRBV5-4, the J call TRBJ2-3; the match to TRBD2 covers 9 bases. Unmatched junction bases numbered 9, after V lost 5 bases and J lost 5 bases. The germline V gene encodes CDR1 SGHNT and CDR2 YYREEE (reference sequence). The CDR3 spans 15 residues. CDR3 nucleotide sequence: TGTGCCAGCAGGTCCGGGACTAGCTTGGTAGATACGCAGTATTTT. This translates into CASRSGTSLVDTQYF. The entire variable domain, with the rest obtained from reference TRBV5-4 and TRBJ2-3, is as follows: ETGVTQSPTHLIKTRGQQVTLRCSSQSGHNTVSWYQQALGQGPQFIFQYYREEENGRGNFPPRFSGLQFPNYSSELNVNALELDDSALYLCASRSGTSLVDTQYFGPGTRLTVL.

This chain connects TRBV29-1 to TRBJ2-5; 13 bases map to TRBD2. The V segment lost 6 bases and the J segment 7 bases; nucleotides outside the gene matches: 14. This CDR3 has 16 residues. Germline values: CDR1 SQVTM, CDR2 ANQGSEA. The CDR3, as DNA: TGCAGCGTAGCACCGGGACTAGCGGGGTCCCGGGGGACCCAGTACTTC. As protein: CSVAPGLAGSRGTQYF.

J is TRBJ1-6 and V is TRBV6-6; the D is unclear. V lost 7 bases to trimming and J lost 7 bases, with 11 bases between them. Germline V gene lookup returns CDR1 MNHNY and CDR2 SVGAGI (reference sequence). This CDR3 has 13 amino acids. For the CDR3, the DNA is TGTGCCAGCACACCCGGCGGAAATTCACCCCTCCACTTT. Residues: CASTPGGNSPLHF.

This clonotype showed up just a few times. The chain uses TRBV7-9 and TRBJ2-7, with TRBD1 as a possible D gene (6 bases). The V and J ends lost 5 bases and 1 base respectively, with 15 bases between them. Germline loops: CDR1 SEHNR, CDR2 FQNEAQ (reference sequence). This CDR3 has 15 amino acids. The CDR3 DNA reads as TGTGCCAGCAGCCAGGACAGCATAGTATCCTACGAGCAGTACTTC. This encodes CASSQDSIVSYEQYF.

Ten or more counts support this clonotype. The rearrangement links TRBV20-1 to TRBJ1-3; TRBD1 matches at 12 bases. There are 14 residues in the CDR3. CDR1 and CDR2 from the germline V gene are DFQATT and SNEGSKA (reference sequence). The junction had 3 bases not matched to a gene; V was cut back by 6 bases and J by 3 bases. CDR3 sequence reads: CSAGQGAGGNTIYF. The CDR3 nucleotides are TGCAGTGCGGGACAGGGGGCAGGTGGAAACACCATATATTTT.

In its sample, this clonotype was seen a few times. The genes are TRBV7-8 and TRBJ2-1; TRBD2 might be the D (6 bases). V was cut by 4 bases and J by 1 base, with 14 bases left in between. Germline loops: CDR1 SGHVS, CDR2 FQNEAQ. This CDR3 comprises 16 residues. CDR3 in DNA: TGTGCCAGCAGCTCCCCCCGCGGGGCGTCCTACAATGAGCAGTTCTTC. It codes for CASSSPRGASYNEQFF.

The sample holds one count of this clonotype. This rearrangement joins TRBV5-1 to TRBJ1-6; a weak D match, TRBD1 (5 bases). Germline loops: CDR1 SGHRS, CDR2 YFSETQ. The length of the CDR3 is 13 residues. Trimming removed 8 bases from V and 8 bases from J, with 14 bases in between. The CDR3 reads CARMGDPDSPLHF. The CDR3 DNA reads TGCGCCAGAATGGGGGACCCGGATTCACCCCTCCACTTT.

In this sample, this clonotype turned up many times. The J gene is TRBJ1-2, the V gene TRBV3-1; no reliable D call. The germline V and J ends were trimmed by 4 bases and 5 bases, with 14 bases remaining between them. The CDR3 is 14 amino acids. CDR1 and CDR2 (germline): LGHDT, YNNKEL (reference sequence). CDR3 DNA sequence: TGTGCCAGCAGCCCAACCGGCCCGTCGTATGGCTACACCTTC. Translated: CASSPTGPSYGYTF. The full variable domain, its missing parts supplied by reference TRBV3-1 and TRBJ1-2, is DTAVSQTPKYLVTQMGNDKSIKCEQNLGHDTMYWYKQDSKKFLKIMFSYNNKELIINETVPNRFSPKSPDKAHLNLHINSLELGDSAVYFCASSPTGPSYGYTFGSGTRLTVV.

This sequence joins TRBV5-1 and TRBJ2-3; TRBD1 aligns across 9 bases. The CDR3 loop spans 16 amino acids. Germline CDR1 and CDR2: SGHRS and YFSETQ. J was trimmed by 4 bases and V by 0 bases; bases with no gene match: 6. The CDR3 DNA reads TGCGCCAGCAGCTTGGGATTGGGACAGGGAGCAGATACGCAGTATTTT. Amino acid sequence: CASSLGLGQGADTQYF.

This sequence joins TRBV4-1 and TRBJ1-1; the D gene is possibly TRBD1 (6 bases). Trimming took 5 bases from V and 2 from J, leaving 15 bases between them. The CDR3 spans 15 residues. Germline V CDR1 and CDR2: MGHRA, YSYEKL. The CDR3 DNA sequence: TGCGCCAGCAGCAAAAAGGGACACGACAACACTGAAGCTTTCTTT. Protein sequence: CASSKKGHDNTEAFF.

The DNA for the CDR3 is TGTGCCAGCAGTGATCGCAGCGAATGGACTGAAGCTTTCTTT. Translated: CASSDRSEWTEAFF. The chain recombines TRBV25-1 with TRBJ1-1; unclear D gene. The V gene's germline CDR1 is MGHDK and CDR2 SYGVNS. There are 14 residues in the CDR3. Trimming took off 3 bases at V and 5 bases at J, with 13 bases between the two ends. Full variable domain (rest looked up from reference TRBV25-1 and TRBJ1-1): EADIYQTPRYLVIGTGKKITLECSQTMGHDKMYWYQQDPGMELHLIHYSYGVNSTEKGDLSSESTVSRIRTEHFPLTLESARPSHTSQYLCASSDRSEWTEAFFGQGTRLTVV.

This clonotype has more than one count but fewer than ten. The CDR3 protein is CASSGRQGAGQPQHF. The CDR3 DNA follows: TGTGCCAGCAGTGGCCGCCAGGGGGCGGGCCAGCCCCAGCATTTT. V usage is TRBV6-1 and J usage is TRBJ1-5, with 8 bases that match TRBD1. Germline V gives CDR1 MNHNS, CDR2 SASEGT. CDR3 length: 15 residues. Trimming cost V 4 bases and J 7 bases; bases outside gene matches: 9.